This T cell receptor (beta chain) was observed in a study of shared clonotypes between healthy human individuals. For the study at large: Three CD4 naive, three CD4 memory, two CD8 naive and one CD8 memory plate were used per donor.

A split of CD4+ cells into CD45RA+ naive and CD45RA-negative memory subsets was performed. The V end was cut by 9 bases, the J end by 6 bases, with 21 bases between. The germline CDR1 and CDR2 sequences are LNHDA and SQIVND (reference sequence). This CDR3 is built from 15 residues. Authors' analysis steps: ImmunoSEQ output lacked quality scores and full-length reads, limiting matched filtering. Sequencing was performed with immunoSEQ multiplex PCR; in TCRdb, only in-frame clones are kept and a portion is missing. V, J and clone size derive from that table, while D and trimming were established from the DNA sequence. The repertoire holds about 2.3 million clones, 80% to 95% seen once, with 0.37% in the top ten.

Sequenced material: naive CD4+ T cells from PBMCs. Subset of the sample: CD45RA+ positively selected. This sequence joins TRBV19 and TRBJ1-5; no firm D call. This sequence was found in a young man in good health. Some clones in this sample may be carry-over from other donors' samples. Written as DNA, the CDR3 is TGTGCCAGCCACCCCCGCAGCGACATAGCTCAGCCCCAGCATTTT. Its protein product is CASHPRSDIAQPQHF.